This is a list of T cell receptor beta chains from one sample in a study of OX40 agonist ivuxolimab in advanced cancers. Clones were read by immunoSEQ multiplex PCR, and TCRdb kept only the in-frame ones, dropping some. Of about 69,000 clones detected, 80% to 90% appear once; the ten largest clones hold about 4%. Sample: CD4+ or CD8+ T cells sorted from blood, taken in a trial of the OX40 agonist ivuxolimab. These receptor sequences come from an adult with an advanced solid tumor such as melanoma, head and neck, liver or kidney cancer. The CDR3 runs from the conserved cysteine through the conserved F or W. Each record gives: J gene, V gene, D gene, CDR3 length, clone size, CDR3 protein, CDR3 DNA. A D gene is named only where the DNA matches it firmly. Size is stated for part of the rows, as once, few or many counts, or as a class when the clone is expanded.

>TRBJ2-5|TRBV10-3|TRBD1|16|-
CAISSTGTGGVETQYF
TGTGCCATCAGTTCAACCGGGACAGGGGGCGTAGAGACCCAGTACTTC
>TRBJ2-3|TRBV5-4|-|16|-
CASSLARGPSTDTQYF
TGTGCCAGCAGCTTGGCCCGAGGGCCGAGCACAGATACGCAGTATTTT
>TRBJ2-3|TRBV4-1|-|18|-
CASSQVGATGKNTDTQYF
TGCGCCAGCAGCCAAGTGGGGGCCACGGGGAAAAATACAGATACGCAGTATTTT
>TRBJ2-1|TRBV6-1|-|12|-
CASSSDYNEQFF
TGTGCCAGCAGTTCCGACTACAATGAGCAGTTCTTC
>TRBJ1-1|TRBV9|TRBD1|16|few
CASSIGQGRGDTEAFF
TGTGCCAGCAGCATTGGACAGGGCCGCGGGGACACTGAAGCTTTCTTT
>TRBJ2-7|TRBV7-6|-|19|-
CASSRPSGTLGRDWYEQYF
TGTGCCAGCAGCCGACCTAGTGGGACCCTGGGGCGGGACTGGTACGAGCAGTACTTC
>TRBJ1-1|TRBV10-3|-|14|-
CAISGPPGSAEAFF
TGTGCCATCAGTGGCCCCCCGGGGTCGGCTGAAGCTTTCTTT
>TRBJ1-6|TRBV18|-|15|-
CASSPSGAINSPLHF
TGTGCCAGCTCACCATCGGGGGCGATTAATTCACCCCTCCACTTT
>TRBJ1-2|TRBV5-1|TRBD1|14|-
CASSSQGVNYGYTF
TGCGCCAGCAGCTCCCAGGGGGTCAACTATGGCTACACCTTC
>TRBJ1-4|TRBV18|-|14|-
CASSPRDLGEKLFF
TGTGCCAGCTCACCAAGGGATCTCGGTGAAAAACTGTTTTTT
>TRBJ2-7|TRBV7-9|TRBD2|18|-
CASSLHPGLARVGREQYF
TGTGCCAGCAGCTTACATCCGGGACTAGCCCGTGTGGGCCGGGAGCAGTACTTC
>TRBJ2-3|TRBV7-3|-|17|-
CASSLSGRMGRSDTQYF
TGTGCCAGCAGCTTAAGTGGGCGGATGGGCCGTTCAGATACGCAGTATTTT
>TRBJ1-4|TRBV30|-|12|-
CAWSGGGEKLFF
TGTGCCTGGAGCGGGGGGGGTGAAAAACTGTTTTTT
>TRBJ2-7|TRBV28|TRBD1|14|once
CASRSGQVRYEQYF
TGTGCCAGCAGATCGGGACAGGTGCGCTACGAGCAGTACTTC
>TRBJ2-5|TRBV4-3|-|16|-
CASSQDFVSVQETQYF
TGCGCCAGCAGCCAAGATTTCGTGTCAGTACAAGAGACCCAGTACTTC
>TRBJ1-4|TRBV7-2|-|15|-
CASSLGSGGVEKLFF
TGTGCCAGCAGCTTAGGATCGGGGGGGGTTGAAAAACTGTTTTTT
>TRBJ2-6|TRBV5-1|-|17|-
CASSLRTTGSGANVLTF
TGCGCCAGCAGCTTGCGCACAACGGGCTCTGGGGCCAACGTCCTGACTTTC
>TRBJ2-5|TRBV2|TRBD1|15|-
CASSEGQGPQETQYF
TGTGCCAGCAGTGAGGGACAGGGGCCCCAAGAGACCCAGTACTTC
>TRBJ1-1|TRBV28|TRBD1|16|-
CASPPRTGFPNTEAFF
TGTGCCAGCCCGCCGAGGACAGGTTTCCCGAACACTGAAGCTTTCTTT
>TRBJ1-1|TRBV7-2|TRBD1|14|-
CASSFTGGNTEAFF
TGTGCCAGCAGCTTTACAGGGGGGAACACTGAAGCTTTCTTT
>TRBJ2-5|TRBV25-1|-|15|-
CASSEFRGFLETQYF
TGTGCCAGCAGTGAATTTCGGGGGTTTTTGGAGACCCAGTACTTC
>TRBJ1-2|TRBV10-3|-|12|-
CAIRTGSTGYTF
TGTGCCATCAGAACAGGGTCGACTGGCTACACCTTC
>TRBJ2-1|TRBV5-1|-|18|-
CASSLDPLGFGGYNEQFF
TGCGCCAGCAGCTTGGACCCACTAGGTTTTGGGGGTTACAATGAGCAGTTCTTC
>TRBJ2-7|TRBV28|TRBD1|12|-
CASSSQGAKQYF
TGTGCCAGCAGCTCTCAGGGGGCGAAGCAGTACTTC
>TRBJ2-1|TRBV10-3|-|14|-
CAISASSPPAEQFF
TGTGCCATCAGCGCGAGCAGCCCCCCGGCTGAGCAGTTCTTC
>TRBJ2-7|TRBV25-1|TRBD1|14|-
CASSDPRTGNEQYF
TGTGCCAGCAGTGATCCCCGGACAGGGAATGAGCAGTACTTC
>TRBJ2-3|TRBV6-1|-|15|few
CASSELRERGDTQYF
TGTGCCAGCAGTGAATTACGGGAGAGAGGAGATACGCAGTATTTT
>TRBJ2-1|TRBV4-1|-|14|-
CASARSSYGNEQFF
TGCGCCAGCGCGAGATCGTCATATGGGAATGAGCAGTTCTTC
>TRBJ2-5|TRBV6-5|TRBD2|13|-
CASSFGGQETQYF
TGTGCCAGCAGTTTCGGGGGGCAAGAGACCCAGTACTTC